The T cell receptor (beta chain) under discussion was sequenced for a study of blood T cells in healthy people across ages. Points from the study as a whole: Greater diversity and more naive CD4+ cells were seen in long-lived donors than in aged donors. In older individuals, TCR beta diversity per million T cells was lower, falling roughly linearly with age. Percentage of naive T cells showed a strong correlation with TCR beta diversity. The authors considered diversity estimates from one million T cells to be underestimates.

Germline CDR1 and CDR2: SNHLY and FYNNEI. V lost 2 bases, J lost 8 bases, and 12 bases lay in between. The CDR3 totals 13 residues. Next came a second PCR, run for about 7 to 12 cycles, which used a sample-barcoded 5' primer along with a J-beta primer mix. MiXCR, applied by TCRdb to the 5' RACE reads, yields one record per CDR3 protein. Of fewer than 1.5 million distinct CDR3 sequences in the sample, roughly 45% were seen once. Of note for this clonotype: Its antigen is still unknown.

This sequence was found in a woman between 18 and 29 years old in good health. Sequencing was done on a sample of blood. The J gene is TRBJ1-2, the V gene TRBV2, with D possibly TRBD1 on 6 matching bases. In DNA, the CDR3 is TGTGCCAGCAGTGAAAATACAGGACAGGGCTACACCTTC. Protein product: CASSENTGQGYTF.